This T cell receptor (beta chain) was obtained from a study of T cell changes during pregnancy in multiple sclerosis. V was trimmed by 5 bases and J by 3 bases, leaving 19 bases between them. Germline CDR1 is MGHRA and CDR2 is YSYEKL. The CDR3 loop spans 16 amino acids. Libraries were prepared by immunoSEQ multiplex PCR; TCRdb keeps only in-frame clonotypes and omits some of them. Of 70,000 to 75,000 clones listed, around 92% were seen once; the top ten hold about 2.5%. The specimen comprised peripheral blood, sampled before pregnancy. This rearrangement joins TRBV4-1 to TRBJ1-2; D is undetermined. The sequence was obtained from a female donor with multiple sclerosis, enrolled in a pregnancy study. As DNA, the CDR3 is TGCGCCAGCAGCGGAAGAACGGGGAAGTCGGACTATGGCTACACCTTC. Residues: CASSGRTGKSDYGYTF.